These 4 T cell receptor beta chains were all obtained from the same sample, sequenced in a study of OX40 agonist ivuxolimab in advanced cancers. Clones were read by immunoSEQ multiplex PCR, and TCRdb kept only the in-frame ones, dropping some. The table has some 44,000 clones, around 87% seen once; the top ten hold 0.38%. The sequencing here drew on CD4+ or CD8+ T cells sorted from blood, taken in a trial of the OX40 agonist ivuxolimab. The receptors here all came from an adult with an advanced solid tumor such as melanoma, head and neck, liver or kidney cancer.

The chain carries TRBV13 and TRBJ1-6; D remains unclear. CDR1 is PRHDT and CDR2 is FYEKMQ in the germline V gene (reference sequence). The CDR3 totals 13 residues. The ends were cut back, 2 bases at V and 7 bases at J, with 6 bases in the middle. The CDR3 spells CASSLLGNSPLHF. The CDR3 nucleotides read TGTGCCAGCAGCTTATTAGGAAATTCACCCCTCCACTTT.

The rearrangement links TRBV5-6 to TRBJ2-7, with D unclear. Germline assignment: CDR1 SGHDT and CDR2 YYEEEE. This CDR3 has 13 residues. V was shortened by 4 bases and J by 0 bases, with 8 bases between the two germline ends. In nucleotides, the CDR3 is TGTGCCAGCAGCACCACACACTCCTACGAGCAGTACTTC. Amino acids: CASSTTHSYEQYF.

The rearrangement uses TRBV4-2 and TRBJ2-5, with D perhaps TRBD1 (5 bases). The CDR3 loop spans 15 amino acids. The germline gives CDR1 LGHNA, CDR2 YNFKEQ. Trimming removed 2 bases from V and 2 bases from J, with 12 bases in between. The CDR3 region is CASSQRGHSQETQYF. The CDR3, as DNA: TGTGCCAGCAGCCAAAGAGGACACTCTCAAGAGACCCAGTACTTC.

V and J are TRBV30 and TRBJ2-1; TRBD2 aligns across 10 bases. The CDR3 is 15 residues long. Germline trimming cut 3 bases from V and 5 bases from J; bases unmatched to any gene: 7. Germline V CDR1 and CDR2: GTSNPN, SVGIG (reference sequence). The CDR3 protein is CAWSLGTSVNNEQFF. CDR3 DNA: TGTGCCTGGAGCCTGGGGACTAGCGTCAACAATGAGCAGTTCTTC.